This TCR beta chain was identified during a study of T cell repertoires in MIS-A myocarditis. Germline V gene data show CDR1 as SEHNR and CDR2 as FQNEAQ (reference sequence). After removal of 5 bases from V and 2 bases from J, the junction contained 6 bases not matched to a gene. The CDR3 length is 16 residues. Sequenced by immunoSEQ multiplex PCR; TCRdb stores in-frame clones only, minus some. The table records some 10,000 clones, approximately 90% of them present only once. The sequence was obtained from a man between 18 and 29 years old with fulminant myocarditis from multisystem inflammatory syndrome in adults (MIS-A) after COVID-19. The chain employs TRBV7-9 and TRBJ1-5; TRBD1 matches at 10 bases. Input material: thoracic lymph node tissue obtained at autopsy. The CDR3 nucleotides are TGTGCCAGCAGCCCCGGGACAGGGGTAGGCAATCAGCCCCAGCATTTT. Residues: CASSPGTGVGNQPQHF.